A selection of T cell receptor beta chains follows, all from one sample in a study of CD8 T cells in Susac syndrome. TCRdb used MiXCR to reprocess the immunoSEQ multiplex PCR reads, holding one entry per CDR3 protein. Here the sample spans about 300,000 distinct CDR3 sequences, 75% to 90% being singletons. Sequenced material: CD8+ T cells from PBMCs. These receptor sequences come from a human donor with multiple sclerosis. Both conserved end residues are part of each CDR3. A D gene is named only where the DNA matches it firmly. Clone size is not always given. Where it is, it says once, few, many or a class for expanded clones.

>TRBJ2-7|once|TRBV7-9|TRBD1
TGTGCCAGCAGCTTTAGTCAAAGACAGGGTCATGCGTACGAGCAGTACTTC
CASSFSQRQGHAYEQYF
>TRBJ1-3|-|TRBV28|TRBD1
TGTGCCAGCAGTTTCCCCGTCCCCGGGCAGGGGGAAGGAAACACCATATATTTT
CASSFPVPGQGEGNTIYF
>TRBJ2-1|-|TRBV30|TRBD1
TGTGCCTGGAGTGTAGTGGGCAGGGACAGGTTTGGTGAGCAGTTCTTC
CAWSVVGRDRFGEQFF
>TRBJ2-1|-|TRBV6-2/TRBV6-3|TRBD1
TGTGCCAGCAGTTACACGTTTCCAGGGGGCGAGCTTTCCTACAATGAGCAGTTCTTC
CASSYTFPGGELSYNEQFF
>TRBJ1-5|-|TRBV9|TRBD1
TGTGCCAGCAGCGCCCGGGACAGCGACAATCAGCCCCAGCATTTT
CASSARDSDNQPQHF
>TRBJ2-1|-|TRBV7-6|-
TGTGCCAGCAGCTTGGGAGTGGTTGAGCAGTTCTTC
CASSLGVVEQFF
>TRBJ2-7|-|TRBV19|TRBD2
TGTGCCAGTAGTATGGTTCGCGGGAGTTATAACGAGCAGTACTTC
CASSMVRGSYNEQYF
>TRBJ2-1|-|TRBV19|-
TGTGCCAGTAGGTCCGAGATAAGCTCCTACAATGAGCAGTTCTTC
CASRSEISSYNEQFF
>TRBJ2-1|-|TRBV15|-
TGTGCCACTAGCCGAGATGAGGGTAATGAGCAGTTCTTC
CATSRDEGNEQFF
>TRBJ2-2|-|TRBV7-2|-
TGTGCCAGCAGCTTAAGGGACACCAACACCGGGGAGCTGTTTTTT
CASSLRDTNTGELFF
>TRBJ2-7|-|TRBV1|-
TGCACCAGCAGCCATAGGGTTGCGGGAGTTGATTACGAGCAGTACTTC
CTSSHRVAGVDYEQYF
>TRBJ2-7|-|TRBV20-1|TRBD2
TGCAGTGCTAGTTCTGAACTAGCGGGGGCCTCCTACGAGCAGTACTTC
CSASSELAGASYEQYF
>TRBJ2-2|-|TRBV7-9|TRBD1
TGTGCCAGCAGCCCCCAGGGGGTGAACACCGGGGAGCTGTTTTTT
CASSPQGVNTGELFF
>TRBJ1-1|-|TRBV6-2/TRBV6-3|-
TGTGCCAGCAGCCTTTATCGACGAGCGGAAGCTTTCTTT
CASSLYRRAEAFF
>TRBJ2-1|few|TRBV20-1|-
TGCAGTGCTGGCAGGGACAATGAGCAGTTCTTC
CSAGRDNEQFF
>TRBJ2-1|few|TRBV9|-
TGTGCCAGCAGCGCCTTAGGGTCCTACAATGAGCAGTTCTTC
CASSALGSYNEQFF
>TRBJ2-7|-|TRBV6-5|-
TGTGCCAGCAATATTGGACACGAGCAGTACTTC
CASNIGHEQYF
>TRBJ1-1|-|TRBV30|-
TGTGCCTGGAGGGGGACCCTGGGGGTAGTGGACACTGAAGCTTTCTTT
CAWRGTLGVVDTEAFF
>TRBJ2-6|-|TRBV28|TRBD1
TGTGCCAGCAGTTCCCTAGGACAGGGCATCTCTGGGGCCAACGTCCTGACTTTC
CASSSLGQGISGANVLTF
>TRBJ2-6|-|TRBV4-3|-
TGCGCCAGCAGCCAAGAATCCAGCTCTGGGGCCAACGTCCTGACTTTC
CASSQESSSGANVLTF
>TRBJ2-3|-|TRBV5-6|TRBD2
TGTGCCAGCAGACTAGCGAGCACAGATACGCAGTATTTT
CASRLASTDTQYF
>TRBJ2-7|-|TRBV28|-
TGTGCCAGCTCGTCGAGGGACGGACCCCTCTACGAGCAGTACTTC
CASSSRDGPLYEQYF
>TRBJ2-5|-|TRBV28|TRBD1
TGTGCCAGCACCAAAGGACAGGAAGAGACCCAGTACTTC
CASTKGQEETQYF
>TRBJ2-1|once|TRBV6-1|TRBD2
TGTGCCAGCGCCAGGGGAGGGGTTAGACTAGCGCTCGCTGGGGATGAGCAGTTCTTC
CASARGGVRLALAGDEQFF
>TRBJ2-7|once|TRBV2|TRBD1
TGTGCCAGCAGTGACCTGGGACAGGGGGGAGACGAGCAGTACTTC
CASSDLGQGGDEQYF
>TRBJ2-7|-|TRBV2|-
TGTGCCAGCAGTGACTTGGGACAACGCTACGAGCAGTACTTC
CASSDLGQRYEQYF
>TRBJ2-1|-|TRBV20-1|-
TGCAGTGTAACGGCGGAACCATCCTACAATGAGCAGTTCTTC
CSVTAEPSYNEQFF
>TRBJ2-3|-|TRBV4-3|-
TGCGCCAGCAGCCAAGCGGGAGAGGGACTCACAGATACGCAGTATTTT
CASSQAGEGLTDTQYF
>TRBJ1-2|-|TRBV27|-
TGTGCCAGCAGTTTATCCCCCTCGGGGGGATACTATGGCTACACCTTC
CASSLSPSGGYYGYTF
>TRBJ2-2|-|TRBV12-3/TRBV12-4|TRBD2
TGTGCCAGCAGTTCTGGACTAGCCCTCGGCGGGGAGCTGTTTTTT
CASSSGLALGGELFF
>TRBJ2-7|-|TRBV7-2|TRBD2
TGTGCCTCTCAAGGGACTAGCTCCTACGAGCAGTACTTC
CASQGTSSYEQYF
>TRBJ2-5|-|TRBV9|-
TGTGCCAGCAGCGACGATAGGGGTTCTCAAGAGACCCAGTACTTC
CASSDDRGSQETQYF
>TRBJ2-2|-|TRBV28|TRBD2
TGTGCCAGCAGTTTTCCGAGAGCTGGGACTAGCGGGAGTTGGAACACCGGGGAGCTGTTTTTT
CASSFPRAGTSGSWNTGELFF
>TRBJ2-5|-|TRBV6-2/TRBV6-3|-
TGTGCCAGCACCTTAACAGGGGGGGAGGCAGAGACCCAGTACTTC
CASTLTGGEAETQYF
>TRBJ2-7|few|TRBV7-6|TRBD2
TGTGCCAGCAGCTTAGACCCGGGGGGCGAGCAGTACTTC
CASSLDPGGEQYF
>TRBJ2-1|-|TRBV30|-
TGTGCCTGGAGTGCATTAGGGAGCTCCTACAATGAGCAGTTCTTC
CAWSALGSSYNEQFF
>TRBJ2-1|-|TRBV12-3/TRBV12-4|TRBD2
TGTGCCAGCAGTAGCAATTTGAGGCGGGGGAGCTCCTACAATGAGCAGTTCTTC
CASSSNLRRGSSYNEQFF
>TRBJ2-5|-|TRBV20-1|TRBD1
TGCAGTGCTAGGCCGGACAGGAGACAAGAGACCCAGTACTTC
CSARPDRRQETQYF
>TRBJ2-5|-|TRBV7-3|TRBD1
TGTGCCAGCAGCTCCCTCGGGGACAGGGACCAAGAGACCCAGTACTTC
CASSSLGDRDQETQYF
>TRBJ2-1|-|TRBV28|-
TGTGCCAGCAGTTTAGAGGGACCTCACTACAATGAGCAGTTCTTC
CASSLEGPHYNEQFF
>TRBJ2-7|-|TRBV14|-
TGTGCCAGCAGCCCGTGGACAGTCAGCTCCTACGAGCAGTACTTC
CASSPWTVSSYEQYF
>TRBJ1-5|-|TRBV29-1|-
TGCAGCGTTGGAGACACGAATCAGCCCCAGCATTTT
CSVGDTNQPQHF
>TRBJ1-5|-|TRBV4-3|-
TGCGCCAGCAGCCAAGAGGCAGGGGTTCAGCCCCAGCATTTT
CASSQEAGVQPQHF
>TRBJ2-7|-|TRBV20-1|TRBD2
TGCAGTGCTAGATCTGTTCAGTTACTAGCGGGAGACGAGCAGTACTTC
CSARSVQLLAGDEQYF
>TRBJ2-1|-|TRBV5-1|-
TGCGCCAGCAGCTTGGGAGCACAGGAACAGTTCTTC
CASSLGAQEQFF
>TRBJ1-5|-|TRBV7-9|TRBD1
TGTGCCAGCAGTCTGGGACAGGGAGGCCAGCCCCAGCATTTT
CASSLGQGGQPQHF
>TRBJ2-5|few|TRBV7-9|-
TGTGCCAGCAGCTCACCGGACGGAATAAAAGAGACCCAGTACTTC
CASSSPDGIKETQYF
>TRBJ1-5|-|TRBV5-8|-
TGTGCCAGCAGCAATATAGTTTCTGGCCCTAGCAATCAGCCCCAGCATTTT
CASSNIVSGPSNQPQHF
>TRBJ2-7|few|TRBV7-8|-
TGTGCCAGCAGGGACGGATCGCACTACGAGCAGTACTTC
CASRDGSHYEQYF
>TRBJ1-1|-|TRBV9|-
TGTGCCAGCAGGGGGCAGGGGACAGAAGCTTTCTTT
CASRGQGTEAFF
>TRBJ2-7|-|TRBV7-2|-
TGTGCCAGCAGCTTAGGGTGGGCGGAAACCCCAACCTACGAGCAGTACTTC
CASSLGWAETPTYEQYF